The rows below give T cell receptor beta chains drawn from one sample of a study of cytotoxic CD8 clonotypes in ibrutinib-treated CLL. Only in-frame clones appear in the TCRdb table, and some are missing; sequencing was by immunoSEQ multiplex PCR. The table includes about 140,000 clones, around three quarters detected once. The starting material was PBMCs, obtained after 12 months of ibrutinib treatment. These receptor sequences come from a human donor with chronic lymphocytic leukemia. CDR3s include the opening cysteine and the closing phenylalanine or tryptophan. Fields, in order: D gene, J gene, clone size, V gene, CDR3 DNA, CDR3 protein. D genes are given only for firm matches. Where a row states a size, it is once, few, many or the class of an expanded clone; other rows omit it.

D: .
J: TRBJ2-7
size: .
V: TRBV6-5
DNA: TGTGCCAGCAGTTACTCTCGTAAGGTCCCTACCTACGAGCAGTACTTC
CDR3: CASSYSRKVPTYEQYF

D: TRBD2
J: TRBJ2-7
size: .
V: TRBV7-6
DNA: TGTGCCAGCAGTCCTAGCGGGGGTTTTCTCCGCGAGCAGTACTTC
CDR3: CASSPSGGFLREQYF

D: TRBD2
J: TRBJ2-5
size: few
V: TRBV4-2
DNA: TGTGCCAGCAGCCAGGGTTGGGGGGGGAACTCCCAAGAGACCCAGTACTTC
CDR3: CASSQGWGGNSQETQYF

D: TRBD1
J: TRBJ1-2
size: few
V: TRBV19
DNA: TGTGCCAGTGGTCGACAGGGGCACTATGGCTACACCTTC
CDR3: CASGRQGHYGYTF

D: .
J: TRBJ2-1
size: .
V: TRBV6-7
DNA: TGTGCCAGCAGTTCAGGGGGGAAAAGCTCCTACAATGAGCAGTTCTTC
CDR3: CASSSGGKSSYNEQFF

D: .
J: TRBJ2-5
size: .
V: TRBV6-1
DNA: TGTGCCAGCAGGCAGGGTGGCGAAGAGACCCAGTACTTC
CDR3: CASRQGGEETQYF

D: .
J: TRBJ2-6
size: few
V: TRBV30
DNA: TGTGCCTGGAGGGGGAAGGGGGCCAACGTCCTGACTTTC
CDR3: CAWRGKGANVLTF

D: .
J: TRBJ2-7
size: .
V: TRBV7-9
DNA: TGTGCCAGCAGCTCCCAACTCGAGCAGTACTTC
CDR3: CASSSQLEQYF

D: TRBD1
J: TRBJ1-1
size: .
V: TRBV4-2
DNA: TGTGCCAGCAGCCAAGTTGGACAGGGGGGAGGCGCTTTCTTT
CDR3: CASSQVGQGGGAFF

D: .
J: TRBJ1-2
size: few
V: TRBV2
DNA: TGTGCCAGCACCCAAGATCAGGGGAATGGCTACACCTTC
CDR3: CASTQDQGNGYTF

D: TRBD1
J: TRBJ1-1
size: .
V: TRBV19
DNA: TGTGCCAGCCGAAAGGGACAGGGGCTTCAGAACACTGAAGCTTTCTTT
CDR3: CASRKGQGLQNTEAFF

D: .
J: TRBJ2-1
size: .
V: TRBV28
DNA: TGTGCCAGCAGTCCCGCTTCGGACCGGACCTACAATGAGCAGTTCTTC
CDR3: CASSPASDRTYNEQFF

D: .
J: TRBJ2-1
size: .
V: TRBV5-1
DNA: TGCGCCAGCAGCTTCCGGACGGTACGAAGCTCCTACAATGAGCAGTTCTTC
CDR3: CASSFRTVRSSYNEQFF

D: .
J: TRBJ1-3
size: .
V: TRBV28
DNA: TGTGCCAGCAGTACAGCTGGCTCTGGAAACACCATATATTTT
CDR3: CASSTAGSGNTIYF

D: .
J: TRBJ2-3
size: .
V: TRBV7-2
DNA: TGTGCCAGCAGCTTAGAACTGTACAGGACTAGCACAGATACGCAGTATTTT
CDR3: CASSLELYRTSTDTQYF

D: TRBD1
J: TRBJ1-2
size: .
V: TRBV19
DNA: TGTGCCAGTAGTATGGGGACAGCATTCGACTATGGCTACACCTTC
CDR3: CASSMGTAFDYGYTF

D: .
J: TRBJ1-5
size: once
V: TRBV7-2
DNA: TGTGCCAGCAACCCCGGGACTTACTACGAGCAGCCCCAGCATTTT
CDR3: CASNPGTYYEQPQHF

D: .
J: TRBJ1-4
size: few
V: TRBV15
DNA: .
CDR3: CATSRVGQGTVLFF

D: .
J: TRBJ2-1
size: .
V: TRBV7-9
DNA: TGTGCCAGCAGCCGTACTTTTGATTACCCTGAGCAGTTCTTC
CDR3: CASSRTFDYPEQFF

D: TRBD1
J: TRBJ2-7
size: .
V: TRBV19
DNA: TGTGCCAGTAGTAGACAGGGGGAAAAATACGAGCAGTACTTC
CDR3: CASSRQGEKYEQYF

D: .
J: TRBJ2-7
size: .
V: TRBV6-5
DNA: TGTGCCAGCAGTGCCTCCGGGGCCAAATACGAGCAGTACTTC
CDR3: CASSASGAKYEQYF

D: TRBD1
J: TRBJ2-1
size: few
V: TRBV5-6
DNA: TGTGCCAGCAGCTGGGAACCGGGACAGGGGTTGGATGAGCAGTTCTTC
CDR3: CASSWEPGQGLDEQFF

D: TRBD1
J: TRBJ1-1
size: .
V: TRBV10-3
DNA: TGTGCCATCAGTCGACAGGGGAACACTGAAGCTTTCTTT
CDR3: CAISRQGNTEAFF

D: TRBD2
J: TRBJ2-3
size: .
V: TRBV2
DNA: TGTGCCAGCAGTGCACTAGCGGGGACAGATACGCAGTATTTT
CDR3: CASSALAGTDTQYF